The 5 T cell receptor beta chains given below trace back to one sample, sequenced in a study of PD-1 blockade in mismatch repair-deficient tumors. Method: immunoSEQ multiplex PCR; TCRdb's copy keeps in-frame clones and lacks some. The table shows about 120,000 clones, with about 88% occurring only once. Sample: peripheral blood, taken 44 weeks after starting pembrolizumab. All receptors derive from an adult with mismatch repair-deficient cancer.

This chain connects TRBV7-2 to TRBJ2-7; 9 positions match TRBD2. CDR3 length: 16 amino acids. The ends lost 0 bases at V and 3 bases at J; junction bases unmatched: 6. The germline V gene has CDR1 SGHTA and CDR2 FQGNSA. The CDR3 spells CASSLASGSWGYEQYF. The DNA for the CDR3 is TGTGCCAGCAGCTTAGCTAGCGGGAGTTGGGGCTACGAGCAGTACTTC.

The chain employs TRBV6-5 and TRBJ2-7, with no clear D. The V and J ends lost 2 bases and 0 bases respectively, with 8 bases between them. Germline V gene data show CDR1 as MNHEY and CDR2 as SVGAGI. The CDR3 has 14 residues. The CDR3: CASSYVWDSYEQYF. The CDR3 DNA reads TGTGCCAGCAGTTACGTCTGGGACTCCTACGAGCAGTACTTC.

The V call is TRBV7-6, the J call TRBJ1-1, with D unresolved. With 5 bases removed from V and 0 bases from J, the gap between germline ends came to 7 bases. The CDR3 length is 13 residues. Germline assignment: CDR1 SGHVS and CDR2 FNYEAQ. DNA for the CDR3: TGTGCCAGCAGCCCCTATTTGAACACTGAAGCTTTCTTT. Encoded protein: CASSPYLNTEAFF.

The chain joins TRBV21-1 to TRBJ2-7; the DNA was not compared with TRBD2, the D call given in the table. TRBV21-1 is assigned pseudogene status. This CDR3 is built from 17 residues. Written as DNA, the CDR3 is TGTGCCAGCAGTAAGGAGGACTCCTCTGTGGTCGGCTACGAGCAGTACTTC. Its translation: CASSKEDSSVVGYEQYF.

V and J are TRBV11-2 and TRBJ2-7; possibly TRBD2 for D (6 bases). The germline gives CDR1 SGHAT, CDR2 FQNNGV. CDR3 length: 14 amino acids. Trimming shortened V by 3 bases and J by 3 bases, and 12 bases separated the two germline ends. The CDR3 region has the DNA TGTGCCAGCAGCTTCGGGGGACGGAACTACGAGCAGTACTTC. Its protein product is CASSFGGRNYEQYF.